Listed here is a single TCR beta chain. The antigen is unknown. This record belongs to a study of cytomegalovirus exposure and HLA in healthy donors. Overall study: In an earlier analysis, 90 million to 130 million unique TCR beta sequences were found from approximately 170 million T cells. For the 300 to 450 genotyped donors, about 79% fell within the Caucasian-associated ancestry cluster.

Overall study results and limits: The authors confirmed in vitro that a few CMV-associated chains were specific for CMV antigens. Cytomegalovirus-associated status was assigned to some 160 TCR beta chains.

The PCR made use of 60 Vbeta and 13 Jbeta primers. Assay: immunoSEQ multiplex PCR; the TCRdb copy retains only in-frame clones and omits some. Of 100,000 or so clones listed, over 80% are singletons. The sequencing input was PBMCs. The clonotype was recovered from a man aged 18 to 30 in good health and CMV-seronegative.

CDR3 coding DNA: TGTGCCAGCAGCTCTGGACAGCTAACTAGCACAGATACGCAGTATTTT. Translating gives CASSSGQLTSTDTQYF. The chain carries TRBV11-2 and TRBJ2-3; TRBD1 might be the D (6 bases). CDR3 size: 16 residues. CDR1 and CDR2 (germline): SGHAT, FQNNGV. The germline V and J ends were trimmed by 4 bases and 0 bases, with 14 bases remaining between them.